These 19 T cell receptor beta chains share one sample of origin, sequenced in a study of blood T cell repertoires in COVID-19. Some clones are missing from TCRdb's copy, which holds only in-frame ones; the method was immunoSEQ multiplex PCR. The data contain more than 12,000 clones, roughly 90% of them singletons. Sequencing was done on a sample of peripheral blood. The receptor set was obtained from a human donor in a cohort sampled during active COVID-19.

The V and J genes are TRBV5-6 and TRBJ2-3; a weak D match, TRBD2 (5 bases). V lost 2 bases and J lost 5, with 12 bases in between. CDR3 length: 14 amino acids. Germline-derived CDR1 and CDR2 are SGHDT and YYEEEE. The CDR3 spells CASSLPGVGDTQYF. The DNA for the CDR3 is TGTGCCAGCAGCTTACCCGGGGTTGGAGATACGCAGTATTTT.

The genes are TRBV19 and TRBJ1-5; TRBD1 aligns across 7 bases. V trimming: 1 base; J trimming: 12 bases; junction bases outside the gene matches: 3. Germline V CDR1 and CDR2: LNHDA, SQIVND (reference sequence). This CDR3 is 12 amino acids long. CDR3 region: CASSIGQGSQHF. CDR3 bases: TGTGCCAGTAGTATAGGACAGGGTAGCCAGCATTTT.

The chain recombines TRBV7-2 with TRBJ1-1, with D possibly TRBD1 on 6 matching bases. Germline CDR1 SGHTA, CDR2 FQGNSA. Trimming removed 1 base from V and 11 bases from J, with 14 bases in between. The CDR3 runs to 13 residues. In DNA, the CDR3 is TGTGCCAGCAGCTTAGGGGGGCGGACGGGGGCTTTCTTT. This gives the protein CASSLGGRTGAFF.

The V and J genes are TRBV5-6 and TRBJ2-4, with TRBD1 matching 12 bases. With 3 bases clipped from V and 1 base from J, the junction kept 11 bases outside the gene matches. Germline CDR1 SGHDT, CDR2 YYEEEE. The CDR3 covers 19 residues. The CDR3 DNA sequence: TGTGCCAGCAGCTCTCCGGGACAGGGGGCGTTATCGGCCAAAAACATTCAGTACTTC. Translated, it gives CASSSPGQGALSAKNIQYF.

The chain is built from TRBV29-1 and TRBJ2-3, with a weak D call TRBD2 (5 bases). Trimming removed 8 bases at V and 1 base at J, with 16 bases between. CDR1 and CDR2 (germline): SQVTM, ANQGSEA. This CDR3 spans 14 amino acids. CDR3 in DNA: TGCAGCCTCCTCGGTCTCGGGGGCACAGATACGCAGTATTTT. This gives the protein CSLLGLGGTDTQYF.

The rearrangement links TRBV19 to TRBJ1-6; 7 nucleotides agree with TRBD1. The germline gives CDR1 LNHDA, CDR2 SQIVND (reference sequence). The CDR3 loop spans 15 amino acids. Losses at the gene ends were 3 bases for V and 6 bases for J; bases not matched to a gene: 5. CDR3 residues: CASSMLTGSNSPLHF. In DNA form, the CDR3 reads TGTGCCAGTAGTATGCTGACAGGGAGTAATTCACCCCTCCACTTT.

V and J are TRBV6-5 and TRBJ1-1; 7 bases map to TRBD1. Germline V gene lookup returns CDR1 MNHEY and CDR2 SVGAGI. This CDR3 is 15 amino acids long. V was clipped by 6 bases and J by 0 bases; unmatched bases: 7. Here the CDR3 DNA reads TGTGCCAGCAGCCGGGACAGCTTCATGAACACTGAAGCTTTCTTT. Protein: CASSRDSFMNTEAFF.

The V gene is TRBV5-6, the J gene TRBJ2-5, with TRBD2 identical over 13 bases. The V segment lost 4 bases and the J segment 4 bases; nucleotides outside the gene matches: 7. The germline CDR1 and CDR2 sequences are SGHDT and YYEEEE. The CDR3 contains 16 residues. CDR3 sequence (DNA): TGTGCCAGCAGCCGACGACTAGCGGGGGGTGGAGAGACCCAGTACTTC. Protein sequence: CASSRRLAGGGETQYF.

The chain combines TRBV19 with TRBJ2-3, with D hard to call. From germline, CDR1 is LNHDA and CDR2 SQIVND (reference sequence). The CDR3 totals 14 residues. The germline V and J ends were trimmed by 1 base and 3 bases, with 8 bases remaining between them. The CDR3 coding sequence is TGTGCCAGTAGTATAGGATCCCGGACAGATACGCAGTATTTT. This gives the protein CASSIGSRTDTQYF.

CDR3 sequence reads: CASTRTVVTEAFF. The CDR3 DNA sequence: TGTGCCAGCACCCGGACAGTTGTTACTGAAGCTTTCTTT. V usage is TRBV2 and J usage is TRBJ1-1; D might be TRBD1 (6 bases). CDR1 is SNHLY, CDR2 FYNNEI, per germline. This CDR3 is 13 amino acids long. V was cut by 7 bases and J by 5 bases, with 14 bases left in between.

CDR3 sequence reads: CASSEGGRNTEAFF. In DNA form, the CDR3 reads TGTGCCAGTAGTGAAGGAGGCAGGAACACTGAAGCTTTCTTT. V and J are TRBV19 and TRBJ1-1, with D hard to call. The germline V and J ends were trimmed by 5 bases and 1 base, with 11 bases remaining between them. Germline values: CDR1 LNHDA, CDR2 SQIVND (reference sequence). The CDR3 is made up of 14 amino acids.

The chain has TRBV5-1 and TRBJ2-2; 9 nucleotides match TRBD1. CDR1 and CDR2 from the germline V gene are SGHRS and YFSETQ. The CDR3 is 16 amino acids. The trim removed 3 bases at V and 1 base at J, leaving 4 bases unmatched. In nucleotides, the CDR3 is TGCGCCAGCAGCTCCTCGGGACAGGGGAACACCGGGGAGCTGTTTTTT. It specifies CASSSSGQGNTGELFF.

The rearrangement links TRBV7-9 to TRBJ2-3, with D unresolved. CDR1 and CDR2 from the germline V gene are SEHNR and FQNEAQ (reference sequence). Trimming shortened V by 2 bases and J by 0 bases, and 3 bases separated the two germline ends. CDR3 size: 13 residues. This CDR3 is CASSLLSTDTQYF. CDR3 nucleotides: TGTGCCAGCAGCTTACTGAGCACAGATACGCAGTATTTT.

The chain is built from TRBV6-2 or TRBV6-3 and TRBJ1-1; 7 nucleotides align to TRBD1. The CDR3 has 15 amino acids. Germline values: CDR1 MNHEY, CDR2 SVGEGT. V gave up 4 bases and J gave up 3 bases; unmatched junction bases: 8. CDR3 nucleotides: TGTGCCAGCAGTTCCGACAGGGCTTATGACACTGAAGCTTTCTTT. Translated: CASSSDRAYDTEAFF.

V and J are TRBV29-1 and TRBJ2-7; 8 bases agree with TRBD1. V shed 6 bases and J 0 bases; nucleotides not matched to a gene: 10. Germline loops: CDR1 SQVTM, CDR2 ANQGSEA. The CDR3 runs to 15 residues. CDR3 amino acids: CSVDGEGQGSYEQYF. The CDR3 nucleotides read TGCAGCGTAGACGGGGAAGGACAGGGCTCCTACGAGCAGTACTTC.

The V gene is TRBV18, the J gene TRBJ2-7; D perhaps matches TRBD2 (6 bases). CDR3 length equals 12 residues. Germline V gives CDR1 KGHSH, CDR2 LQKENI. V lost 2 bases and J lost 7, with 9 bases in between. CDR3 sequence (DNA): TGTGCCAGCTCACCAATGGGAGGAGAGCAGTACTTC. This translates into CASSPMGGEQYF.

The gene calls are TRBV18 and TRBJ1-1; weak D call: TRBD1 (5 bases). The CDR3 contains 12 residues. CDR1 and CDR2 (germline): KGHSH, LQKENI. Trimming stripped 4 bases from V and 4 bases from J, with 7 bases between. The CDR3 sequence: CASSLGATEAFF. The CDR3 DNA reads as TGTGCCAGCTCACTAGGGGCCACTGAAGCTTTCTTT.

The V and J genes are TRBV7-2 and TRBJ1-6; TRBD1 matches 7 bases. Germline loops: CDR1 SGHTA, CDR2 FQGNSA. With V trimmed by 8 bases and J by 6 bases, 7 bases remained unmatched. The CDR3 length is 14 residues. CDR3 residues: CASAPGTANSPLHF. DNA of the CDR3: TGTGCCAGCGCCCCCGGGACAGCTAATTCACCCCTCCACTTT.

V and J are TRBV5-6 and TRBJ1-2, with 7 bases matching TRBD1. In germline, CDR1 is SGHDT, CDR2 YYEEEE. The trim removed 4 bases at V and 4 bases at J, leaving 13 bases unmatched. The length of the CDR3 is 16 residues. The chain's CDR3 is CASSLGTGAYSYGYTF. The CDR3 DNA sequence: TGTGCCAGCAGCCTGGGTACAGGGGCTTACAGCTATGGCTACACCTTC.